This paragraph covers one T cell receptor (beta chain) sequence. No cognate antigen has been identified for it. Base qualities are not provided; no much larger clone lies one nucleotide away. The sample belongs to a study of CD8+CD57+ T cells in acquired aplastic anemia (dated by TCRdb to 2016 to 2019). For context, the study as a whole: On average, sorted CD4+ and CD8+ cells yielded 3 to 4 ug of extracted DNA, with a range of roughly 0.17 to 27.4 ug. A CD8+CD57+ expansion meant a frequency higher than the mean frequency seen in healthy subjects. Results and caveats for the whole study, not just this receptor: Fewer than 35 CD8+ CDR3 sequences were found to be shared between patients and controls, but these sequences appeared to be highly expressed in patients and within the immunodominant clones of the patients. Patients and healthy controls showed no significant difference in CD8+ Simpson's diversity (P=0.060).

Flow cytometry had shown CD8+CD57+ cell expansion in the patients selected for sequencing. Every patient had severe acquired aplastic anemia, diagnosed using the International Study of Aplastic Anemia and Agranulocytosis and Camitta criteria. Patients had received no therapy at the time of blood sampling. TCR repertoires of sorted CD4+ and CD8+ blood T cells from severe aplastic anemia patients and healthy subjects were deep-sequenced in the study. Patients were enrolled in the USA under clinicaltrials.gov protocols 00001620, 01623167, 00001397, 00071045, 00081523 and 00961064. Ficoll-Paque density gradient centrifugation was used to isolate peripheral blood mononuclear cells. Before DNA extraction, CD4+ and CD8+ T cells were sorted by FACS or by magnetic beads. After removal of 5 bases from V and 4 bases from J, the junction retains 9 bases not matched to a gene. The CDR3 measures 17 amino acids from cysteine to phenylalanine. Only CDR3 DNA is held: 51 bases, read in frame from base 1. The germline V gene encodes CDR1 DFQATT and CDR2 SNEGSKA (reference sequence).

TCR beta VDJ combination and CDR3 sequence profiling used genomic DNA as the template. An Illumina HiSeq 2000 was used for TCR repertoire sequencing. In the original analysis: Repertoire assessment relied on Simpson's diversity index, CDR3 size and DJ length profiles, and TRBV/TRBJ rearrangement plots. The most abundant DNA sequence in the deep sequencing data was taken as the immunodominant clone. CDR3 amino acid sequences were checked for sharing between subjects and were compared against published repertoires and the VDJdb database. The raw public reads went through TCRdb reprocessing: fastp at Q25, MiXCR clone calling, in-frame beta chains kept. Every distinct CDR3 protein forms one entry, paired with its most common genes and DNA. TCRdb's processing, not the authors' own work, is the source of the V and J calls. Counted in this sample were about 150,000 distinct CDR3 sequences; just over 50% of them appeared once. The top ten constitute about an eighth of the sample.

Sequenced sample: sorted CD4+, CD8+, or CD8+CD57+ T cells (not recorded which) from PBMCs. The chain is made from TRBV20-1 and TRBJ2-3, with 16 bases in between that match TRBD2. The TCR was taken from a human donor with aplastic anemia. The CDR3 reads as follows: CSAQSGTSGGDADTQYF. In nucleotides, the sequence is TGCAGTGCTCAGTCCGGGACTAGCGGGGGGGATGCAGATACGCAGTATTTT.